The 28 T cell receptor beta chains below come from one sample, sequenced in a study of blood T cell repertoires in COVID-19. Repertoires were generated with immunoSEQ multiplex PCR, while TCRdb's copy carries only in-frame clones and drops some. The sample lists about 190,000 clones, roughly 73% occurring once. Source material: peripheral blood. These receptors all come from an elderly woman with active or convalescent COVID-19.

This clone was recorded once. The V call is TRBV19, the J call TRBJ1-4; TRBD1 is a possible D gene (6 bases). This CDR3 spans 16 amino acids. Germline V lookup: CDR1 LNHDA, CDR2 SQIVND (reference sequence). Trimming took off 7 bases at V and 0 bases at J, with 15 bases between the two ends. CDR3 region: CASMGSRTATNEKLFF. The CDR3 DNA reads TGTGCCAGTATGGGTAGCAGGACAGCAACTAATGAAAAACTGTTTTTT. Supplemented by reference TRBV19 and TRBJ1-4, the full variable domain reads DGGITQSPKYLFRKEGQNVTLSCEQNLNHDAMYWYRQDPGQGLRLIYYSQIVNDFQKGDIAEGYSVSREKKESFPLTVTSAQKNPTAFYLCASMGSRTATNEKLFFGSGTQLSVL.

The J gene is TRBJ1-2, the V gene TRBV30, with 8 bases identical to TRBD1. Germline-derived CDR1 and CDR2 are GTSNPN and SVGIG (reference sequence). The V gene end was trimmed by 8 bases and the J gene end by 8 bases; junction bases not matched to a gene: 7. The CDR3 spans 11 residues. CDR3 sequence reads: CARRGLGGYTF. CDR3 nucleotides: TGTGCCCGCAGGGGGCTCGGCGGCTACACCTTC.

This chain connects TRBV19 to TRBJ2-3; D is ambiguous. In germline, CDR1 is LNHDA, CDR2 SQIVND (reference sequence). This CDR3 comprises 14 residues. V dropped 5 bases and J dropped 5 bases, with 14 bases sitting between them. CDR3 DNA sequence: TGTGCCAGTAGTTGGGCCACTTCTGTAGATACGCAGTATTTT. It yields the protein CASSWATSVDTQYF.

This rearrangement joins TRBV9 to TRBJ1-1, with a tentative D call TRBD1 (5 bases). V was trimmed by 1 base and J by 4 bases, leaving 11 bases between them. The CDR3 extends over 14 amino acids. Germline lookup yields CDR1 SGDLS and CDR2 YYNGEE. CDR3 in amino acids: CASSVHGGITEAFF. For the CDR3, the DNA is TGTGCCAGCAGCGTACACGGGGGAATCACTGAAGCTTTCTTT.

This clone turned up a few times. The V and J genes are TRBV29-1 and TRBJ1-5; TRBD1 matches at 8 bases. CDR1 and CDR2 (germline): SQVTM, ANQGSEA. The CDR3 extends over 13 amino acids. The J segment lost 7 bases and the V segment lost 6 bases, leaving 8 bases of the junction unmatched. Written as DNA, the CDR3 is TGCAGCGTGAAACAGGGGGGCGAACAGCCCCAGCATTTT. This sequence encodes CSVKQGGEQPQHF. Full variable domain (remainder filled in from reference TRBV29-1 and TRBJ1-5): SAVISQKPSRDICQRGTSLTIQCQVDSQVTMMFWYRQQPGQSLTLIATANQGSEATYESGFVIDKFPISRPNLTFSTLTVSNMSPEDSSIYLCSVKQGGEQPQHFGDGTRLSIL.

The gene calls are TRBV7-9 and TRBJ2-5, with D perhaps TRBD2 (5 bases). Germline V gene data show CDR1 as SEHNR and CDR2 as FQNEAQ (reference sequence). The CDR3 loop spans 13 amino acids. V lost 5 bases and J 5 bases, leaving 12 bases between the germline ends. The CDR3 DNA follows: TGTGCCAGCAGCCGCTCCGGGGTGGAGACCCAGTACTTC. It codes for CASSRSGVETQYF.

This sequence joins TRBV4-1 and TRBJ2-5; D is ambiguous. CDR1 is MGHRA and CDR2 is YSYEKL in the germline V gene. This CDR3 has 14 amino acids. The V end lost 3 bases, the J end lost 1 base, and 9 bases lay between the germline ends. For the CDR3, the DNA is TGCGCCAGCAGCCAGATACAGCTCCAAGAGACCCAGTACTTC. Protein product: CASSQIQLQETQYF.

This chain links TRBV27 with TRBJ1-5; D is unclear. CDR1 MNHEY and CDR2 SMNVEV come from the germline V gene (reference sequence). The CDR3 sequence is 15 residues long. Deletions cut 3 bases from V and 4 bases from J, with 13 bases between. The CDR3 reads CASSFHPVGNQPQHF. In DNA, the CDR3 is TGTGCCAGCAGTTTTCACCCGGTCGGTAATCAGCCCCAGCATTTT.

This clone has a single count. V and J are TRBV4-2 and TRBJ1-2; D unresolved. Germline V gives CDR1 LGHNA, CDR2 YNFKEQ. The CDR3 is made up of 15 amino acids. V dropped 5 bases and J dropped 3 bases, with 16 bases sitting between them. This CDR3 is CASSKVGVFDYGYTF. The CDR3 DNA is TGTGCCAGCAGCAAAGTCGGGGTCTTCGACTATGGCTACACCTTC.

This chain uses TRBV3-1 (or the pseudogene TRBV3-2) with TRBJ1-3; no firm D call. The germline V and J ends were trimmed by 4 bases and 0 bases, with 16 bases remaining between them. Germline V gives CDR1 LGHDT, CDR2 YNNKEL (reference sequence). The CDR3 loop spans 17 amino acids. CDR3 sequence: CASSPSRRILSGNTIYF. The CDR3 nucleotides are TGTGCCAGCAGCCCCTCTAGACGGATACTCTCTGGAAACACCATATATTTT.

In its sample, this clone was seen a few times. The chain joins TRBV12-3 or TRBV12-4 to TRBJ1-1; tentatively, D is TRBD1 (6 bases). V was shortened by 3 bases and J by 4 bases, with 9 bases between the two germline ends. This CDR3 contains 13 residues. This CDR3 reads CASSFQGPTEAFF. CDR3 nucleotides: TGTGCCAGCAGTTTTCAGGGGCCCACTGAAGCTTTCTTT.

This chain joins TRBV2 and TRBJ1-3; D is perhaps TRBD1 (5 bases). The CDR3 is made up of 15 amino acids. V was cut by 4 bases and J by 0 bases, with 10 bases left in between. Germline V gene data show CDR1 as SNHLY and CDR2 as FYNNEI. The CDR3: CASSAYQGSGNTIYF. The CDR3 DNA reads TGTGCCAGCAGTGCCTACCAGGGCTCTGGAAACACCATATATTTT.

This clone has only one observation. The V gene is TRBV23-1, the J gene TRBJ2-1, with D possibly matching TRBD1 (6 bases). TRBV23-1 is flagged as an ORF with uncertain function. The CDR3 totals 20 residues. The germline V and J ends were trimmed by 3 bases and 0 bases, with 24 bases remaining between them. The CDR3 loop is CASSHQGTLRDTHSYNEQFF. CDR3 bases: TGCGCCAGCAGTCATCAAGGGACGCTCCGGGACACCCACTCCTACAATGAGCAGTTCTTC.

The V gene is TRBV5-6, the J gene TRBJ2-2; TRBD2 matches at 11 bases. This CDR3 has 14 residues. Trimming took 6 bases from V and 9 from J; bases not matched to a gene: 7. In germline, CDR1 is SGHDT, CDR2 YYEEEE. CDR3 sequence (DNA): TGTGCCAGCATCCGTAGCGGGGGGGCCCGGGAGCTGTTTTTT. It yields the protein CASIRSGGARELFF.

The V and J genes are TRBV28 and TRBJ1-2; 7 bases fit TRBD1. CDR3 length equals 12 residues. Germline V lookup: CDR1 MDHEN, CDR2 SYDVKM. J gave up 8 bases and V 7 bases, and 7 bases lay outside the gene matches. CDR3 coding DNA: TGTGCCAGCAACACAGGGGAGCGCGGCTACACCTTC. Protein product: CASNTGERGYTF.

V usage is TRBV7-9 and J usage is TRBJ1-1; D gene ambiguous. V gave up 7 bases and J gave up 3 bases, with 9 bases separating them. In germline, CDR1 is SEHNR, CDR2 FQNEAQ (reference sequence). This CDR3 is built from 12 residues. The CDR3 DNA sequence: TGTGCCAGCAAGTCGGTTTACACTGAAGCTTTCTTT. It encodes CASKSVYTEAFF.

This chain links TRBV5-4 with TRBJ2-3, with D tentatively TRBD2 (6 bases). There are 17 residues in the CDR3. Trimming stripped 6 bases from V and 1 base from J, with 21 bases between. Looked up from germline, CDR1 is SGHNT and CDR2 is YYREEE (reference sequence). The chain's CDR3 is CASNPQGGTLGTDTQYF. The DNA for the CDR3 is TGTGCCAGCAACCCACAAGGAGGGACCCTTGGCACAGATACGCAGTATTTT.

The rearrangement links TRBV3-1 (or the pseudogene TRBV3-2) to TRBJ2-7; the match to TRBD1 covers 9 bases. The germline gives CDR1 LGHDT, CDR2 YNNKEL (reference sequence). J lost 12 bases, V lost 1 base, and 13 bases had no gene match. CDR3 length: 15 residues. For the CDR3, the DNA is TGTGCCAGCAGCCAAGCCGGGACAGGGATAGCTAGTGCGTACTTC. It translates to CASSQAGTGIASAYF.

This sequence joins TRBV7-2 and TRBJ1-3; D gene unclear. Per germline, CDR1 SGHTA and CDR2 FQGNSA. Trimming stripped 5 bases from V and 3 bases from J, with 8 bases between. The CDR3 is made up of 13 amino acids. CDR3 DNA: TGTGCCAGCAGCCGCACACGTGGAAACACCATATATTTT. It encodes CASSRTRGNTIYF. The full variable domain, rest sourced from reference TRBV7-2 and TRBJ1-3, is GAGVSQSPSNKVTEKGKDVELRCDPISGHTALYWYRQSLGQGLEFLIYFQGNSAPDKSGLPSDRFSAERTGGSVSTLTIQRTQQEDSAVYLCASSRTRGNTIYFGEGSWLTVV.

This chain connects TRBV11-1 to TRBJ1-1; D is possibly TRBD1 (5 bases). The CDR3 loop spans 14 amino acids. Trimming removed 4 bases at V and 1 base at J, with 10 bases between. CDR1 and CDR2 from the germline V gene are SGHAT and FQDESV (reference sequence). The CDR3 loop is CASSSGVQNTEAFF. The CDR3 DNA is TGTGCCAGCAGCTCGGGGGTACAGAACACTGAAGCTTTCTTT.

V is TRBV5-1 and J is TRBJ2-5; weak D call: TRBD1 (5 bases). Germline assignment: CDR1 SGHRS and CDR2 YFSETQ. The CDR3 sequence is 13 residues long. V lost 5 bases to trimming and J lost 3 bases, with 11 bases between them. The CDR3 region has the DNA TGCGCCAGCAGTCGCGCCAGGGAAGAGACCCAGTACTTC. Protein: CASSRAREETQYF.

In this sample, this clone turned up once. The genes are TRBV4-1 and TRBJ2-2; 7 nucleotides align to TRBD1. The CDR3 is 15 residues long. The V gene end was trimmed by 5 bases and the J gene end by 3 bases; junction bases not matched to a gene: 6. Looked up from germline, CDR1 is MGHRA and CDR2 is YSYEKL. The CDR3 here is CASSFRDRYTGELFF. The CDR3 DNA reads TGCGCCAGCAGCTTCCGGGACAGATACACCGGGGAGCTGTTTTTT.

This clone has only one observation. The chain couples TRBV4-1 to TRBJ1-1, with D possibly being TRBD1 (6 bases). This CDR3 spans 15 amino acids. CDR1 is MGHRA and CDR2 is YSYEKL in the germline V gene. Trimming shortened V by 1 base and J by 0 bases, and 9 bases separated the two germline ends. The CDR3 DNA sequence: TGCGCCAGCAGCCAAGGGACAGTTATGAACACTGAAGCTTTCTTT. This sequence encodes CASSQGTVMNTEAFF.

This chain uses TRBV7-9 with TRBJ2-1; TRBD2 agrees at 8 bases. CDR1 SEHNR and CDR2 FQNEAQ come from the germline V gene (reference sequence). J lost 8 bases, V lost 0 bases, and 6 bases had no gene match. The CDR3 runs 15 residues. CDR3 region: CASSLAAGVVYEQFF. CDR3 sequence (DNA): TGTGCCAGCAGCTTAGCAGCGGGGGTCGTGTATGAGCAGTTCTTC.

The rearrangement joins TRBV20-1 to TRBJ2-7; 10 bases align to TRBD2. Germline V lookup: CDR1 DFQATT, CDR2 SNEGSKA (reference sequence). The CDR3 consists of 13 residues. Losses at the gene ends were 3 bases for V and 4 bases for J; bases not matched to a gene: 3. This CDR3 is CSASSGGPYEQYF. The CDR3 nucleotides read TGCAGTGCTAGTAGCGGGGGGCCTTACGAGCAGTACTTC.

The chain carries TRBV7-2 and TRBJ2-5; TRBD1 is a possible D gene (6 bases). The CDR3 is 13 residues long. Germline CDR1 and CDR2: SGHTA and FQGNSA. Trimming removed 5 bases at V and 5 bases at J, with 12 bases between. The CDR3 coding sequence is TGTGCCAGCAGCCCCGGGACATTTGAGACCCAGTACTTC. Translated: CASSPGTFETQYF. Variable domain in full (rest from reference TRBV7-2 and TRBJ2-5): GAGVSQSPSNKVTEKGKDVELRCDPISGHTALYWYRQSLGQGLEFLIYFQGNSAPDKSGLPSDRFSAERTGGSVSTLTIQRTQQEDSAVYLCASSPGTFETQYFGPGTRLLVL.

This clone showed up just once. J is TRBJ1-6 and V is TRBV2; TRBD1 matches at 8 bases. The CDR3 has 14 residues. Germline loops: CDR1 SNHLY, CDR2 FYNNEI. With 6 bases clipped from V and 9 bases from J, the junction kept 7 bases outside the gene matches. The CDR3 here is CASRIDRGLSPLHF. The CDR3 bases are TGTGCCAGCAGGATAGACAGGGGTCTTTCACCCCTCCACTTT.

This sequence joins TRBV5-1 and TRBJ1-1; the match to TRBD1 covers 8 bases. The V and J ends lost 2 bases and 12 bases, in that order; junction bases with no gene match: 15. CDR1 is SGHRS, CDR2 YFSETQ, per germline. The CDR3 runs 15 residues. The CDR3 reads CASSLDGQGGGLTFF. The CDR3 DNA reads TGCGCCAGCAGCTTAGACGGACAGGGAGGAGGGTTGACTTTCTTT.